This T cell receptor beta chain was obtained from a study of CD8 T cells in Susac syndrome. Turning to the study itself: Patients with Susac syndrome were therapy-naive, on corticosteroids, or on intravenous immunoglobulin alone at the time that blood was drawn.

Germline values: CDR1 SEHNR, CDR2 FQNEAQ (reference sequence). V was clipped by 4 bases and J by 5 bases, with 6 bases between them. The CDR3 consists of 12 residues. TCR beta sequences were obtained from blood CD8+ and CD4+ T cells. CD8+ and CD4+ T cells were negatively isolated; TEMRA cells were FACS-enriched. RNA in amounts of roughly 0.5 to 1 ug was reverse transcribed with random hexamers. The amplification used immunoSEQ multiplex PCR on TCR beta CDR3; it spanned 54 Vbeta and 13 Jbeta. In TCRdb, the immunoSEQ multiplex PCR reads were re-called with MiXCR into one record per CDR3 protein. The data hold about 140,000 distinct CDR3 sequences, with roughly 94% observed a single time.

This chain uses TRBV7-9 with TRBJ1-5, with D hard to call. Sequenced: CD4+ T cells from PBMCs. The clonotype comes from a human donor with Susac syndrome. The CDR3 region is CASSSDDQPQHF. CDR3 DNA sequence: TGTGCCAGCAGCTCCGACGATCAGCCCCAGCATTTT.